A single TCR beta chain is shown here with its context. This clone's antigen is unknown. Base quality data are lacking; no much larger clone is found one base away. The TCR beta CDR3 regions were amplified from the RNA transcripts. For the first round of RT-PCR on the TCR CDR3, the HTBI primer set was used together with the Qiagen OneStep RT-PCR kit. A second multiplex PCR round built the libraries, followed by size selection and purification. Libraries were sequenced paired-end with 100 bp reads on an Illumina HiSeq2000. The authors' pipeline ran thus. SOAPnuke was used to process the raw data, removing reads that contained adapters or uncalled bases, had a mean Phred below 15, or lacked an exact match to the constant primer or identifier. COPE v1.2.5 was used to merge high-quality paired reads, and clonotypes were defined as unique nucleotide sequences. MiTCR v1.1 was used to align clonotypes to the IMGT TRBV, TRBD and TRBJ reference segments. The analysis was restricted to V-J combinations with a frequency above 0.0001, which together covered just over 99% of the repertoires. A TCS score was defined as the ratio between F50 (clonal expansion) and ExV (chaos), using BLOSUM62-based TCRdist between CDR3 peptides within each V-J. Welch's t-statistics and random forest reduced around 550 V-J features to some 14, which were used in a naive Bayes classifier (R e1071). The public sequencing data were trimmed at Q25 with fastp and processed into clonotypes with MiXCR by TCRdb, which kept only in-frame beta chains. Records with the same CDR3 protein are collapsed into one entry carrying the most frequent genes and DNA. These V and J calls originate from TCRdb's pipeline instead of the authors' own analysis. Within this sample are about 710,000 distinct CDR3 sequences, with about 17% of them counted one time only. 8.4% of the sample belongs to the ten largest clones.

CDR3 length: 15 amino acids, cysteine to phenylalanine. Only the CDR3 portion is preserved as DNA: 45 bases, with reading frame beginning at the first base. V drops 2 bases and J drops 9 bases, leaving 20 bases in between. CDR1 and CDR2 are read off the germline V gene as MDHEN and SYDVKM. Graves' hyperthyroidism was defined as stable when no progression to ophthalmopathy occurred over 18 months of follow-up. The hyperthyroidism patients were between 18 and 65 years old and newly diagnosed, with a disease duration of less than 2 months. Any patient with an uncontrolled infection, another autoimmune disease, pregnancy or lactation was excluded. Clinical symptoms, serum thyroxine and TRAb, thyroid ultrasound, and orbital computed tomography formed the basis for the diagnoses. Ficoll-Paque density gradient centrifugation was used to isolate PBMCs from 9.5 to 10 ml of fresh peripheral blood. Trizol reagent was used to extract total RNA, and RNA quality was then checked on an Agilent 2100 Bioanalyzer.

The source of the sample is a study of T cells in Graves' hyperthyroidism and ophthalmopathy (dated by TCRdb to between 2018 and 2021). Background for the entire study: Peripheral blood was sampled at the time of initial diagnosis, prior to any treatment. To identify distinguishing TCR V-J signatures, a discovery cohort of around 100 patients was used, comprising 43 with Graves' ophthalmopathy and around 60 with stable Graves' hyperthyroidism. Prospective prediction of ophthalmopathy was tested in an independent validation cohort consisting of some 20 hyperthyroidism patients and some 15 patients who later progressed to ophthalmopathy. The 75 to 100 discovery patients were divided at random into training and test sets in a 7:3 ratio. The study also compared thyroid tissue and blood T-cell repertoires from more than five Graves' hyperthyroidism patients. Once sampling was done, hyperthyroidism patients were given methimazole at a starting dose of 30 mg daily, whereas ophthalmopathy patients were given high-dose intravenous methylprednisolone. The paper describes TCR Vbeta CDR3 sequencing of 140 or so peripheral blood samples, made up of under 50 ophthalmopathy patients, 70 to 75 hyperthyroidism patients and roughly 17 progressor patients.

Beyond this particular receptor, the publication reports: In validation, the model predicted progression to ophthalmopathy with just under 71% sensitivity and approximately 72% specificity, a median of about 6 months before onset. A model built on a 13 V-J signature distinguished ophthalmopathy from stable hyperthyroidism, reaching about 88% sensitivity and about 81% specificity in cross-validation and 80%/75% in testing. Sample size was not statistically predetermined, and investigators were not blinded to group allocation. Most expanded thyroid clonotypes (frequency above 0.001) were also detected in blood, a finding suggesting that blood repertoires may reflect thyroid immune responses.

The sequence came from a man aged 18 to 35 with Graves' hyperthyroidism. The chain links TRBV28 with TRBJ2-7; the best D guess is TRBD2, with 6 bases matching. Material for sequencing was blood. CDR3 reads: CASSLDQGGKIGQYF. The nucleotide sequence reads TGTGCCAGCAGTTTAGATCAAGGCGGGAAAATTGGGCAGTACTTC.